This T cell receptor (beta chain) was captured by sequencing in a study of T cells in Graves' hyperthyroidism and ophthalmopathy. Across the study: Peripheral blood draws took place at initial diagnosis, ahead of any treatment.

The V gene lost 4 bases and the J gene lost 2 bases, with 11 bases spanning the gap. CDR3 length equals 14 residues. Germline lookup yields CDR1 SGHAT and CDR2 FQNNGV. This clonotype appeared many times. Hyperthyroidism had been newly diagnosed in patients aged 18 to 65, and its duration was under 2 months. Patients were excluded for uncontrolled infection, other autoimmune disease, pregnancy or lactation. Clinical symptoms, serum thyroxine and TRAb, thyroid ultrasound and orbital computed tomography were used for the diagnoses. The source material, RNA transcripts, was used to amplify TCR beta CDR3 regions. TCR CDR3 regions were first amplified by RT-PCR with HTBI primers. MiXCR was run by TCRdb on the multiplex PCR reads, yielding one entry per CDR3 protein. The sample lists 400,000 to 500,000 distinct CDR3 sequences; about 15% were seen once.

The source is a young woman with Graves' hyperthyroidism. This chain uses TRBV11-2 with TRBJ1-2; D not resolved. The sample comprised blood. The CDR3 here is CASSSTPGNYGYTF. CDR3 nucleotides: TGTGCCAGCAGCTCCACACCTGGGAACTATGGCTACACCTTC.